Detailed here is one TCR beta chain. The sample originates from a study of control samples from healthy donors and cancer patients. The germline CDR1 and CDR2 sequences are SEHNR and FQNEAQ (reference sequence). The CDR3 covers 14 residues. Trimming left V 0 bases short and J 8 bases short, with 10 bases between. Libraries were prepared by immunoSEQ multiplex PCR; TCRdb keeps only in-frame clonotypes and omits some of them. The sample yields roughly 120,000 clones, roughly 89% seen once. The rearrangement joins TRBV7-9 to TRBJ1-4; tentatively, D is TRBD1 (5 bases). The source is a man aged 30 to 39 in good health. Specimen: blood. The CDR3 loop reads CASSLAGVAEKLFF. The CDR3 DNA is TGTGCCAGCAGCTTAGCAGGGGTAGCCGAAAAACTGTTTTTT. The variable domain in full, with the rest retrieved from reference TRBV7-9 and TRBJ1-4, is DTGVSQNPRHKITKRGQNVTFRCDPISEHNRLYWYRQTLGQGPEFLTYFQNEAQLEKSRLLSDRFSAERPKGSFSTLEIQRTEQGDSAMYLCASSLAGVAEKLFFGSGTQLSVL.